Sequencing of this T cell receptor (beta chain) was carried out in a study of blood T cell repertoires in COVID-19 (dated by TCRdb to 2018 to 2020). Background on the whole study: Samples covering the acute and convalescent phases of COVID-19 were provided by collaborators in the United States, Italy and Spain. The prospective study material was composed of cDNA or gDNA derived from T cells, B-cell-depleted T cells, or PBMCs. Subjects who had been exposed to COVID-19, were actively infected with it, or had recovered from it provided the deeply sampled blood TCRbeta repertoires that made up the dataset. A freely available public database, intended as a resource for researchers studying the immune response to SARS-CoV-2, is where the repertoires were released. The samples were drawn from the first 160 participants of the ongoing ImmuneRACE study and from 1,254 subjects provided by 6 global collaborators. The sample metadata nearly always contained a de-identified subject ID, COVID-19 status, age in years and sex. Where HLA class I and class II types were available, the types were taken from metadata supplied by the sample provider, not from assay-based typing.

Trimmed from V: 7 bases; trimmed from J: 2 bases; junction bases lacking a gene match: 4. CDR1 and CDR2 are drawn from the germline V gene: SGHRS, YFSETQ. The cysteine opens and the phenylalanine closes a CDR3 of 13 amino acids. The sequence is cut down to CDR3 DNA, 39 bases in frame from base 1. Beyond this particular receptor, the publication reports: The amount of clinical and demographic metadata varied by source and participant and was provided uncurated.

TCRbeta CDR3 regions were amplified from genomic DNA using the immunoSEQ Assay, a bias-controlled multiplex PCR. In the authors' own workflow: Nucleated cell counts per sample were estimated from amplification of reference gene primers within the assay. To quantify the absolute abundance of each unique TCRbeta CDR3 rearrangement, sequence reads were collapsed and filtered. For each sample, productive Simpson clonality was calculated as the square root of Simpson's diversity index across productive rearrangements. TCRdb provides this immuneACCESS table in a form limited to in-frame rearrangements. Some clones are lacking; in checked studies, under half of them reflect an unresolved V gene, and why the rest are absent is not known. The V and J calls and clone size are taken from that table; D and trimming were inferred from the DNA. The sample table contains some 230,000 clones; only one count was recorded for 80% to 85% of them. The ten top clones hold 3% to 3.5% of the sample.

A remark on this clone: Its antigen remains undetermined. Per-base qualities were not stored, and no clone one base away is much larger.

Another Seattle source contributed samples from volunteer blood donors who had recovered from COVID-19. Whole blood was collected in K2EDTA tubes by collaborating institutions according to the institutions' own protocols. For TCRbeta analysis, collaborator samples were shipped as frozen whole blood, as isolated PBMCs, or as DNA extracted from either sample type. Sequenced material: peripheral blood. The sequence was collected from a woman in her thirties who had recovered from COVID-19. The chain employs TRBV5-1 and TRBJ2-5; TRBD1 matches 8 bases in the middle. The DNA is TGCGCCAGCGGACAGGGTGATCAAGAGACCCAGTACTTC. This encodes CASGQGDQETQYF.